This paragraph covers one T cell receptor beta chain sequence. Its antigen is currently not known. Per-base qualities were not stored, and no clone one base away is much larger. The roughly 42 donors, aged 6 to 90 years, were systemically healthy Caucasian individuals from Russia. Roughly 11 milliliters of peripheral blood were drawn from each donor into EDTA-treated Vacutainer tubes. Ficoll-Paque density-gradient centrifugation was used to isolate PBMCs, with at least 7 million per sample. Trizol reagent was used to extract total RNA from the PBMCs, yielding at least 6 micrograms per sample. For every donor, an aliquot of PBMCs went through flow cytometry to measure the percentages of naive CD45RAhigh/CD27high T cells. The entry originates in a study of blood T cells in healthy people across ages (dated by TCRdb to about 2015). General notes on the study: In model experiments, template switching captured roughly one uniquely barcoded TCR beta cDNA molecule for every two T cells. Using deep sequencing normalized with unique cDNA molecular identifiers, the study measured how TCR beta repertoire diversity changes with age. Donors were grouped into four age groups: young (average 16 years), middle-aged (39), aged (about 60) and long-lived (approximately 82). To avoid experimental bias, donors of different ages were spread randomly across the sequencing lanes. Two additional independent replicas of 1 million unique cDNA reads from the same blood draw were analyzed for two donors (one aged 18 to 30 and one aged 80 or older). Study-wide findings and limitations: Observed TCR beta diversity per million T cells fell roughly linearly with age, and a significant reduction was already apparent by age around 40. Compared with the aged group, more naive CD4+ T cells, fewer expanded clones and increased TCR diversity were shown by the long-lived group, suggesting age selection. Because profiling used bulk unsorted PBMCs, naive and antigen-experienced compartments could not be compared conclusively. The CMV infection status of donors was not known, potentially confounding age-related changes in expanded clonotypes. Estimates of total diversity from one million sequenced T cells were regarded as lower bounds and underestimates. Observed TCR beta diversity correlated strongly with the percentage of naive T cells measured by flow cytometry.

The library was obtained by 5' RACE. The listed sequencing device is Illumina HiSeq 2500. A second roughly 6 to 12 cycle PCR used a sample-barcoded 5' primer and a J-beta primer mix. A unique molecular identifier was introduced onto each TCR beta cDNA molecule by a template-switch 5' adaptor carrying 12 random nucleotides. At least 3 million CDR3-containing paired-end reads were obtained from each sample. The Mint cDNA synthesis kit, primed by a TRBC-specific oligonucleotide, was used to synthesize first-strand cDNA from all RNA. Following uracil-DNA glycosylase treatment, a first 18-cycle PCR with universal primers M1SS and BC2_uni_R was performed on all cDNA. In the authors' own workflow: For normalization, 1 million high-quality reads were randomly selected from each sample, with every read carrying a distinct molecular identifier. Instead of being binned into consensus sequences, reads that shared molecular identifiers were thrown out. CDR3 identification, clonotype clustering and error correction used MiTCR with a Q25 quality threshold and the strictest error-elimination algorithm. A nonparametric unseen species model with Euler transformation was used to estimate a lower bound on total TCR beta diversity. TCRdb's own reprocessing of the public reads used fastp at Q25 and MiXCR and kept productive beta chains. Rows with one shared CDR3 protein collapse into an entry with the most common genes and DNA. These V and J calls are TCRdb output, not the study's own analysis. In all, the sample holds hundreds of thousands of distinct CDR3 sequences, and roughly 58% of those were seen once. The ten largest clones take up 30% to 40% of the sample.

The sample consisted of blood. The source of this sequence is a man in his sixties in good health.

The CDR3 corresponds to CASRLSGTGGHYGYTF. The DNA reads as follows: TGTGCCAGCAGGCTATCCGGGACAGGGGGCCACTATGGCTACACCTTC. The sequence links TRBV6-5 to TRBJ1-2, with 12 bases in between that match TRBD1. Trimming accounts for 6 bases at V and 3 bases at J, while the number of junction bases matched to no gene is 8. Including the terminal cysteine and phenylalanine, the CDR3 comprises 16 residues. The CDR3 DNA has 48 bases and is translated from base 1. The CDR1 and CDR2 encoded by the germline V gene are MNHEY and SVGAGI.